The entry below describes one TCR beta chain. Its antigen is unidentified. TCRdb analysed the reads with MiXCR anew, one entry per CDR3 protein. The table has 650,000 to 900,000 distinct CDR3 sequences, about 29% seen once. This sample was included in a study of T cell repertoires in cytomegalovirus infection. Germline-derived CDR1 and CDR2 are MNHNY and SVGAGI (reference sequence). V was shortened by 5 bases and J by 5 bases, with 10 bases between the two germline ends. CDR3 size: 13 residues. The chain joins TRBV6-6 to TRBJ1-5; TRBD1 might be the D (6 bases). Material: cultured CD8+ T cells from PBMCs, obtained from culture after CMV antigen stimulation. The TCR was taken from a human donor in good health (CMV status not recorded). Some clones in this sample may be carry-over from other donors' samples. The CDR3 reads CASSRGMYQPQHF. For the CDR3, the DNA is TGTGCCAGCAGTAGGGGGATGTATCAGCCCCAGCATTTT.